One TCR beta chain is described in this entry. Its specificity is unknown. From germline, CDR1 is SGHNT and CDR2 YYREEE (reference sequence). The CDR3 extends over 14 amino acids. Trimming pared 3 bases from V and 8 bases from J, leaving 17 bases between. Using its own MiXCR run on the 5' RACE reads, TCRdb lists one record per CDR3 protein. The table has 250,000 to 350,000 distinct CDR3 sequences, 15% to 20% seen once. The sample originates from a study of T-cell memory formation after mild COVID-19. Broader study findings: Clones that contracted from day 15 to 85 had balanced CD4/CD8; later expanders were CD4+ biased.

V is TRBV5-4 and J is TRBJ1-2; no reliable D call. Sample: PBMCs or a T cell subset sorted from them (not recorded which). The receptor was isolated from a young man who had mild COVID-19 (a few samples of this study predate the infection). Cell type and time point are not known. The CDR3 DNA follows: TGTGCCAGCAGCTCCCCCTCCGAGACGGGAGGCTACACCTTC. Its translation: CASSSPSETGGYTF.